The entry that follows covers one T cell receptor beta chain sequence. This sample was included in a study of blood T cell repertoires in COVID-19. The CDR3 totals 11 residues. CDR1 LNHDA and CDR2 SQIVND come from the germline V gene (reference sequence). Trimming stripped 6 bases from V and 14 bases from J, with 16 bases between. Using immunoSEQ multiplex PCR, the repertoire was profiled, and TCRdb retains in-frame clones only, with some absent. The data hold some 510,000 clones, with 70% to 90% observed a single time. This chain links TRBV19 with TRBJ1-2; a weak D match, TRBD1 (5 bases). The sequence derives from a woman aged 40 to 49 who had recovered from COVID-19. Source material: PBMCs or T cells enriched from blood (not recorded which). CDR3 DNA sequence: TGTGCCAGTAGGACCTTATTACGGACAACCTTC. This translates into CASRTLLRTTF.